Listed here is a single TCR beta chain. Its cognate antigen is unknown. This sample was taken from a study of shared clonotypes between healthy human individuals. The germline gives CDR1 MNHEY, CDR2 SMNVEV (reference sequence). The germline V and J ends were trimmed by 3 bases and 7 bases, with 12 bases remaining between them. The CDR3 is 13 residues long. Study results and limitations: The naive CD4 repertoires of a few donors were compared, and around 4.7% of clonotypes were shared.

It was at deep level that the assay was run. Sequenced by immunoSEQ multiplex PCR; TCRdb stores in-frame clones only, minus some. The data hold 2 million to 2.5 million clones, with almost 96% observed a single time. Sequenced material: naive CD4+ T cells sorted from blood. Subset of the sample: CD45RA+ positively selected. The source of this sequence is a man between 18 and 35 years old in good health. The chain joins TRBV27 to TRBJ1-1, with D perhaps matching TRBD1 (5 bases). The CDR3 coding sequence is TGTGCCAGCAGTTTCGCGGGGGGGAATGAAGCTTTCTTT. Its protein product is CASSFAGGNEAFF.